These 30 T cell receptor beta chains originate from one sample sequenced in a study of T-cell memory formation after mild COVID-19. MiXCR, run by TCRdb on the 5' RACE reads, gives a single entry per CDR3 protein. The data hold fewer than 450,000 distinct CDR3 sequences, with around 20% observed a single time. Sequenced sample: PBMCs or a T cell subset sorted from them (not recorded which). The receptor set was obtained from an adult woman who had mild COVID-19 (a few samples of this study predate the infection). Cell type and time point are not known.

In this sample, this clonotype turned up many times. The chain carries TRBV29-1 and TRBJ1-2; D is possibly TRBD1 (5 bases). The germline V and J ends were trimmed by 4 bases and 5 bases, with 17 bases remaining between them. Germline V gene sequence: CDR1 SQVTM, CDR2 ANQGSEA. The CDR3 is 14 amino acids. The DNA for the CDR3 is TGCAGCGTTGTCACCCCAGGGAGCTTTTATGGCTACACCTTC. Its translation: CSVVTPGSFYGYTF.

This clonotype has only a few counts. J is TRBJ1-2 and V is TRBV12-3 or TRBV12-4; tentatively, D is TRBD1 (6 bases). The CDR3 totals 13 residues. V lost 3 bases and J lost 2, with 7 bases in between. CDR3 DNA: TGTGCCAGCAGTTTCGGACAGAACTATGGCTACACCTTC. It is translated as CASSFGQNYGYTF.

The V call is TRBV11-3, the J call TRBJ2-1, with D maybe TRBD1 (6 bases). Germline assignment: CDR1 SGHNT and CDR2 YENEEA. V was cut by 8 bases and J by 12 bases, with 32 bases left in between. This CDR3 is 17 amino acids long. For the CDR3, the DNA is TGTGCCAGCCGTACCCGGGACAAAGGCGCCCCGAACCTCCGGCAGTTCTTC. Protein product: CASRTRDKGAPNLRQFF.

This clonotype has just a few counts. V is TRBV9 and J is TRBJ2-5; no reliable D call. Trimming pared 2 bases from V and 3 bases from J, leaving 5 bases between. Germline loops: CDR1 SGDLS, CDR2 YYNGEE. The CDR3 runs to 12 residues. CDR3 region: CASSVTEETQYF. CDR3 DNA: TGTGCCAGCAGCGTCACGGAAGAGACCCAGTACTTC.

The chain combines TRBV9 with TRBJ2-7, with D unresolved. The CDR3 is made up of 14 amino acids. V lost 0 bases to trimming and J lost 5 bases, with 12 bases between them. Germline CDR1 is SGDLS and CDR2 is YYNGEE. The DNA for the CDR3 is TGTGCCAGCAGCGTAGTCCCCGGTTCGGACGAGCAGTACTTC. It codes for CASSVVPGSDEQYF. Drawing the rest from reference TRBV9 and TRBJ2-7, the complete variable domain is DSGVTQTPKHLITATGQRVTLRCSPRSGDLSVYWYQQSLDQGLQFLIQYYNGEERAKGNILERFSAQQFPDLHSELNLSSLELGDSALYFCASSVVPGSDEQYFGPGTRLTVT.

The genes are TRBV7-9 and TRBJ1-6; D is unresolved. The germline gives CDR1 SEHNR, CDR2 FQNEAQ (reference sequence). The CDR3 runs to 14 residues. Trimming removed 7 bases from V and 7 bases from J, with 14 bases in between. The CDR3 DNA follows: TGTGCCAGCACGCCGGTCGGGGAAAATTCACCCCTCCACTTT. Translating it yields CASTPVGENSPLHF.

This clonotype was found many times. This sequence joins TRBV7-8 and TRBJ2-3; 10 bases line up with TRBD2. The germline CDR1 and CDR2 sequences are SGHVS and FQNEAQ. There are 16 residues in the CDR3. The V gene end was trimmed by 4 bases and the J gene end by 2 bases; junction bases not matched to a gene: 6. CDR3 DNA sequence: TGTGCCAGCAGCTGGACAGCGGGGGGGATCACAGATACGCAGTATTTT. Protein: CASSWTAGGITDTQYF.

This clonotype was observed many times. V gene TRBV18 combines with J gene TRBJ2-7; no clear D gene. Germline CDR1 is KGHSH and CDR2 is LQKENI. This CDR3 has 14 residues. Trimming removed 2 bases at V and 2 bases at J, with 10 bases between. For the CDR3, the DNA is TGTGCCAGCTCACCAACTGCAACTACCTACGAGCAGTACTTC. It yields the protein CASSPTATTYEQYF.

The CDR3 sequence is CASRGQSGDTQYF. The CDR3 nucleotides are TGTGCCAGCAGAGGACAGTCAGGAGATACGCAGTATTTT. The V gene is TRBV6-1, the J gene TRBJ2-3; possible D gene TRBD1, 6 bases. Germline V gene data show CDR1 as MNHNS and CDR2 as SASEGT. V was cut by 6 bases and J by 5 bases, with 12 bases left in between. CDR3 length equals 13 residues.

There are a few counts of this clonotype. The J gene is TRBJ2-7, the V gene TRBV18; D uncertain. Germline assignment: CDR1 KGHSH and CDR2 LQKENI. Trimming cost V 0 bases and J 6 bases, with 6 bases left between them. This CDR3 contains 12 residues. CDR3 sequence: CASSPPMGEQYF. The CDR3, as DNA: TGTGCCAGCTCACCACCGATGGGCGAGCAGTACTTC.

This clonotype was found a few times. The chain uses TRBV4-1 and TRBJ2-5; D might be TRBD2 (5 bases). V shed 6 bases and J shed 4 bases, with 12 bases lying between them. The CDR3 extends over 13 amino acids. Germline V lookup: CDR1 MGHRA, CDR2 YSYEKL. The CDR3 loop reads CASRRVLGETQYF. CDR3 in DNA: TGCGCCAGCAGGAGGGTCTTGGGAGAGACCCAGTACTTC.

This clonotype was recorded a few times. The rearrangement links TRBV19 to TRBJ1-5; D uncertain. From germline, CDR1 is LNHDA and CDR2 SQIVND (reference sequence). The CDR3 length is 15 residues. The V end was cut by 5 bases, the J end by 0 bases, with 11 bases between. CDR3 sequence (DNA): TGTGCCAGTAGTCGGGCCCTTTATAGCAATCAGCCCCAGCATTTT. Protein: CASSRALYSNQPQHF.

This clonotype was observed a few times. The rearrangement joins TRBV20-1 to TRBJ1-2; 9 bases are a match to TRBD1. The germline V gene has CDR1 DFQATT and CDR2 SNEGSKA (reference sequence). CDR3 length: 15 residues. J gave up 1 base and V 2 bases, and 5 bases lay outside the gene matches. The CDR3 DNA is TGCAGTGCTAGAAACCGGGACAGGGTTAACTATGGCTACACCTTC. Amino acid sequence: CSARNRDRVNYGYTF.

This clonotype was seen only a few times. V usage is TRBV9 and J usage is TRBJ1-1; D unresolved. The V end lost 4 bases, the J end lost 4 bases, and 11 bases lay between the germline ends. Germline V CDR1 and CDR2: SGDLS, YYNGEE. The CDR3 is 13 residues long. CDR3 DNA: TGTGCCAGCAGCCCCTGGAAGGGCACTGAAGCTTTCTTT. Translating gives CASSPWKGTEAFF.

CDR3 amino acids: CASSSPLGGGTGELFF. In DNA, the CDR3 is TGTGCCAGCAGCTCACCCTTGGGGGGGGGCACCGGGGAGCTGTTTTTT. The rearrangement uses TRBV9 and TRBJ2-2, with 7 bases matching TRBD2. The CDR3 extends over 16 amino acids. Trimming removed 4 bases from V and 4 bases from J; junction bases left unmatched: 10. Looked up from germline, CDR1 is SGDLS and CDR2 is YYNGEE.

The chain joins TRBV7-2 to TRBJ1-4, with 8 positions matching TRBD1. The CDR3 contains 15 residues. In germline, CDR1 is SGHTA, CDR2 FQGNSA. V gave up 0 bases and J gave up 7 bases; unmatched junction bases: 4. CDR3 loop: CASSLAGQGSEKLFF. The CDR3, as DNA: TGTGCCAGCAGCTTAGCTGGACAGGGCTCTGAAAAACTGTTTTTT. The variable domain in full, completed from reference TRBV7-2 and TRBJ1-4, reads GAGVSQSPSNKVTEKGKDVELRCDPISGHTALYWYRQSLGQGLEFLIYFQGNSAPDKSGLPSDRFSAERTGGSVSTLTIQRTQQEDSAVYLCASSLAGQGSEKLFFGSGTQLSVL.

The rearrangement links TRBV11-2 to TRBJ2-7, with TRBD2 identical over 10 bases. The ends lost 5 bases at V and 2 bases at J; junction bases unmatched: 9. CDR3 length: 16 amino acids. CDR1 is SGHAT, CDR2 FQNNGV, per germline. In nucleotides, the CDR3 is TGTGCCAGCAGCCTCGTGACTAGCGGGCAAACCTACGAGCAGTACTTC. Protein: CASSLVTSGQTYEQYF. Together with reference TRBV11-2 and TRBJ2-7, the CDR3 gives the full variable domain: EAGVAQSPRYKIIEKRQSVAFWCNPISGHATLYWYQQILGQGPKLLIQFQNNGVVDDSQLPKDRFSAERLKGVDSTLKIQPAKLEDSAVYLCASSLVTSGQTYEQYFGPGTRLTVT.

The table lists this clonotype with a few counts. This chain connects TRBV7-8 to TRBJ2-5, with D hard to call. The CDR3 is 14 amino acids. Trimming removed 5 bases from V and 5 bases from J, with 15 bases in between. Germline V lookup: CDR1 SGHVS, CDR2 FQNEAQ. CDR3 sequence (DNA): TGTGCCAGCAGCCATATGGCCGCGGTGGAGACCCAGTACTTC. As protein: CASSHMAAVETQYF.

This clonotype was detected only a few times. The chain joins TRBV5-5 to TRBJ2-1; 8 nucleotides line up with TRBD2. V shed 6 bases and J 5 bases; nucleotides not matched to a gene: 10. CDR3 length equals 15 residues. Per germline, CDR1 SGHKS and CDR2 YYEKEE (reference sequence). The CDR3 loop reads CASTPTGGANNEQFF. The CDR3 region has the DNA TGTGCCAGCACCCCGACCGGGGGGGCCAACAATGAGCAGTTCTTC.

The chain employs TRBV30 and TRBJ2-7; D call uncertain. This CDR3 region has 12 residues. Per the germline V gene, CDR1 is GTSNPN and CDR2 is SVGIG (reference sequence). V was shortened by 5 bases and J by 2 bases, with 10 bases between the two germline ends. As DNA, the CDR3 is TGTGCCTGGCTAGAAAATACCTACGAGCAGTACTTC. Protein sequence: CAWLENTYEQYF.

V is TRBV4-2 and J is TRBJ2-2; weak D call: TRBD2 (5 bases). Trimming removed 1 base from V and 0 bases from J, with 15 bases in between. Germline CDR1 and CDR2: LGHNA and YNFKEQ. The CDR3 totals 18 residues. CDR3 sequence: CASSQGAEAGPNTGELFF. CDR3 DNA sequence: TGTGCCAGCAGCCAAGGAGCGGAGGCGGGCCCGAACACCGGGGAGCTGTTTTTT.

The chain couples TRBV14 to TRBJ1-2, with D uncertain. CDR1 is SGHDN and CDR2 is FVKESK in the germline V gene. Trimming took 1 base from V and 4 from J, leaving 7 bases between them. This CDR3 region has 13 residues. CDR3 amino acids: CASSQGALYGYTF. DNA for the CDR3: TGTGCCAGCAGCCAAGGGGCCCTCTATGGCTACACCTTC. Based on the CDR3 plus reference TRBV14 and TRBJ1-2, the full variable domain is EAGVTQFPSHSVIEKGQTVTLRCDPISGHDNLYWYRRVMGKEIKFLLHFVKESKQDESGMPNNRFLAERTGGTYSTLKVQPAELEDSGVYFCASSQGALYGYTFGSGTRLTVV.

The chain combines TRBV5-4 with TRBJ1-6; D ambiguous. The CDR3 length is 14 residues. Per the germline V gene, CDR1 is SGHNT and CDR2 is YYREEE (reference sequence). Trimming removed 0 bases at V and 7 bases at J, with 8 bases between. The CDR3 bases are TGTGCCAGCAGCTTGGCCTCGGAGAATTCACCCCTCCACTTT. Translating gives CASSLASENSPLHF.

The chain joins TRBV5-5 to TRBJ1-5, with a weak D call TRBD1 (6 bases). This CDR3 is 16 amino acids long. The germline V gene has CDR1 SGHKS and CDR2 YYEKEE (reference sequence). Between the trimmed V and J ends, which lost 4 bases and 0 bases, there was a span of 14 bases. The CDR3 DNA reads TGTGCCAGCAGCCCCGTAGGGGGATATAGCAATCAGCCCCAGCATTTT. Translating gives CASSPVGGYSNQPQHF.

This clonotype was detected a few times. The DNA for the CDR3 is TGCGCCAGCAGCCACGCAACAGGGGAAAGATCACCCCTCCACTTT. Amino acids: CASSHATGERSPLHF. V gene TRBV4-1 combines with J gene TRBJ1-6, with 7 bases that match TRBD1. The trim removed 3 bases at V and 10 bases at J, leaving 9 bases unmatched. This CDR3 comprises 15 residues. Germline-derived CDR1 and CDR2 are MGHRA and YSYEKL.

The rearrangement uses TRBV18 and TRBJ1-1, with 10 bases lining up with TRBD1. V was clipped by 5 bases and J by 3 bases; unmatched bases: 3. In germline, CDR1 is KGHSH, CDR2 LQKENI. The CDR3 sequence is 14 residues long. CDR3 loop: CASSDRGRDTEAFF. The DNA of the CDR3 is TGTGCCAGCTCAGACAGGGGGCGCGACACTGAAGCTTTCTTT.

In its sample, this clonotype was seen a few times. CDR3 DNA sequence: TGTGCCAGCAGCTCACAAGTTGGATACAATGAGCAGTTCTTC. Translation gives CASSSQVGYNEQFF. The chain has TRBV12-3 or TRBV12-4 and TRBJ2-1; no firm D call. This CDR3 is built from 14 residues. With 6 bases removed from V and 4 bases from J, the gap between germline ends came to 13 bases.

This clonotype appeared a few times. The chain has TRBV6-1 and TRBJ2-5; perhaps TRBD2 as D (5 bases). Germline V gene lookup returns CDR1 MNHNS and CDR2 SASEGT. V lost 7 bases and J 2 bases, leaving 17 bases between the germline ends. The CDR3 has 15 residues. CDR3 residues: CASIGLGRVQETQYF. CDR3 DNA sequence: TGTGCCAGCATCGGCCTAGGGCGGGTACAAGAGACCCAGTACTTC.

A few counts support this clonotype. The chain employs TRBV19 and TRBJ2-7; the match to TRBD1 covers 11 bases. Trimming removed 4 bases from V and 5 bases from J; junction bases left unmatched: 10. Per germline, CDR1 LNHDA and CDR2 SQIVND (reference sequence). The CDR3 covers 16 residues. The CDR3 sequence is CASSTKAADRGHEQYF. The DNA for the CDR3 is TGTGCCAGTAGTACTAAAGCCGCGGACAGGGGGCACGAGCAGTACTTC.

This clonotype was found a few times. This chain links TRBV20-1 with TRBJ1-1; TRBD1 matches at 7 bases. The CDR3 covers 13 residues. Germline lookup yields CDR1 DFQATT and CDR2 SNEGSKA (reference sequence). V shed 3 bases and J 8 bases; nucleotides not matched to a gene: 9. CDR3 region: CSASRTGRSEAFF. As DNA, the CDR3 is TGCAGTGCTAGCCGGACAGGCCGATCAGAAGCTTTCTTT.